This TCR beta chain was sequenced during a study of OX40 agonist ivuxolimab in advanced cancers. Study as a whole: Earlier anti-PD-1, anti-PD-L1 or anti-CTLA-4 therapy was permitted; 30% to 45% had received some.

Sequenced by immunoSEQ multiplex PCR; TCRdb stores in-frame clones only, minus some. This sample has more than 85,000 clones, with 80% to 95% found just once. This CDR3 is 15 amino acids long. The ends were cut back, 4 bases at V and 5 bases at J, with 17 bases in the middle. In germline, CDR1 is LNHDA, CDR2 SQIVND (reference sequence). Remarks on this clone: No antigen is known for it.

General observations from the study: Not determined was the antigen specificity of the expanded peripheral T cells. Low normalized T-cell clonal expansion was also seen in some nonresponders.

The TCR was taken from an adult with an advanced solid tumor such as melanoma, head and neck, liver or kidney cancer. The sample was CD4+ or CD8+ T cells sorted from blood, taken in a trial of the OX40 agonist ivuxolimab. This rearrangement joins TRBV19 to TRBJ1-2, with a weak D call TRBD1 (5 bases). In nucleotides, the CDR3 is TGTGCCAGTAGTAGAGGGAGGGGAATAATGTATGGCTACACCTTC. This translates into CASSRGRGIMYGYTF.